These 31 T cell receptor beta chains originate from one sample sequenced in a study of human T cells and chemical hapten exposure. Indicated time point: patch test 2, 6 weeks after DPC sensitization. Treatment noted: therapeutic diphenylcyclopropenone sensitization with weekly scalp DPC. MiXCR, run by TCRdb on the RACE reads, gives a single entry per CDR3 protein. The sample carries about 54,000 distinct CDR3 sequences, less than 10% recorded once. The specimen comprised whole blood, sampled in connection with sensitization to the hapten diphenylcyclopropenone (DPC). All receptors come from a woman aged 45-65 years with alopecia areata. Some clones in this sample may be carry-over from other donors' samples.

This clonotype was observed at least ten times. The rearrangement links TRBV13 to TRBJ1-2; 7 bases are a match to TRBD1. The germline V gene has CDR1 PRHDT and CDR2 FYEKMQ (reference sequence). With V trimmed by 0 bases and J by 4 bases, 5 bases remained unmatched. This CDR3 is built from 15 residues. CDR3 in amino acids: CASSLGQGNVYGYTF. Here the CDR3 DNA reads TGTGCCAGCAGCTTAGGACAGGGGAATGTCTATGGCTACACCTTC.

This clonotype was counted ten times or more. In DNA, the CDR3 is TGTGCCATCATGGGAGGGTCCTATAATTCACCCCTCCACTTT. It encodes CAIMGGSYNSPLHF. V is TRBV10-3 and J is TRBJ1-6; D unresolved. Germline V gene data show CDR1 as ENHRY and CDR2 as SYGVKD. This CDR3 comprises 14 residues. V lost 7 bases and J lost 1, with 8 bases in between.

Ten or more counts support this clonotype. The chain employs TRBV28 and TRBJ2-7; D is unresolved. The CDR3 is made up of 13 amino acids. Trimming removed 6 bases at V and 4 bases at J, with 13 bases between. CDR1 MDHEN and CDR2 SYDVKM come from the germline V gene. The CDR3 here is CASSHGPIYEQYF. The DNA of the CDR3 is TGTGCCAGCAGCCACGGACCGATTTACGAGCAGTACTTC.

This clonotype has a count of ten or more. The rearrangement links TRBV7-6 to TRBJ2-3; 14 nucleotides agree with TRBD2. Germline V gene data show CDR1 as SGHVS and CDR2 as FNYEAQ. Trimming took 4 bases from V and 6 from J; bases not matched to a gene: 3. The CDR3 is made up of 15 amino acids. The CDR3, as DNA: TGTGCCAGCAGCTCCGGACTAGCGGGAGGTGATACGCAGTATTTT. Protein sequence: CASSSGLAGGDTQYF.

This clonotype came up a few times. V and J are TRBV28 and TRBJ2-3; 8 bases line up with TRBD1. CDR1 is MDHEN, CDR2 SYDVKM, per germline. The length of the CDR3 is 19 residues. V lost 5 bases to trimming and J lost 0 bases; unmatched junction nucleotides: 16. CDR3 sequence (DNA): TGTGCCAGCAGTCCGCCTCCAGGGGGCGCGGGACCTAGCACAGATACGCAGTATTTT. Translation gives CASSPPPGGAGPSTDTQYF.

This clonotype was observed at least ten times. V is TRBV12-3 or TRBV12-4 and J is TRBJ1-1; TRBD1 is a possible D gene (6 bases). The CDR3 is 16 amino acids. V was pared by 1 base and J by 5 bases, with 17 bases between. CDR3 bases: TGTGCCAGCAGTTTAGGCCTGCAGGGGATGGGGACTGAAGCTTTCTTT. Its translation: CASSLGLQGMGTEAFF.

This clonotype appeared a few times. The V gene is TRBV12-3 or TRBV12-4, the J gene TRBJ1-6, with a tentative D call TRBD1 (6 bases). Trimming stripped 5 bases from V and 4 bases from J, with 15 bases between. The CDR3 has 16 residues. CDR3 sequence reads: CASSPHRAGYNSPLHF. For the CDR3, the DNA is TGTGCCAGCAGTCCCCACAGGGCCGGTTATAATTCACCCCTCCACTTT.

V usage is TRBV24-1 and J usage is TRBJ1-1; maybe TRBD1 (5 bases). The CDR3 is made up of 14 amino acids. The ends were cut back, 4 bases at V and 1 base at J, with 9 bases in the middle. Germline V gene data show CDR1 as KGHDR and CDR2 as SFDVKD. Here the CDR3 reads CATSENDRNTEAFF. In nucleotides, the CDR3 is TGTGCCACCAGTGAAAACGACAGGAACACTGAAGCTTTCTTT.

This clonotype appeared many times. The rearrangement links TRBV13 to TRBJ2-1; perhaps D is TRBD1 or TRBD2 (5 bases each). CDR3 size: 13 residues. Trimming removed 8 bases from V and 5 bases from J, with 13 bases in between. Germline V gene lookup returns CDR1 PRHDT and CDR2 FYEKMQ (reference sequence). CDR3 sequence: CASLGAGNNEQFF. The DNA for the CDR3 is TGTGCCAGCCTCGGGGCGGGTAACAATGAGCAGTTCTTC.

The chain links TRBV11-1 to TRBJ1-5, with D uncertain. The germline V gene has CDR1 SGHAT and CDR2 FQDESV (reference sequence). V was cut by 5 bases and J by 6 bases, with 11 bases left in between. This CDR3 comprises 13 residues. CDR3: CASSHDGVQPQHF. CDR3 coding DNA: TGTGCCAGCAGCCACGACGGGGTTCAGCCCCAGCATTTT.

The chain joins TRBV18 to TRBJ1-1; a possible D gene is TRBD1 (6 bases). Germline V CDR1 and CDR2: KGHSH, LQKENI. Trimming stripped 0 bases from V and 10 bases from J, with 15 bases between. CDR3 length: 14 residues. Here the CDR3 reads CASSPPGRKGGAFF. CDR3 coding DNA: TGTGCCAGCTCACCACCCGGCAGGAAGGGGGGAGCTTTCTTT.

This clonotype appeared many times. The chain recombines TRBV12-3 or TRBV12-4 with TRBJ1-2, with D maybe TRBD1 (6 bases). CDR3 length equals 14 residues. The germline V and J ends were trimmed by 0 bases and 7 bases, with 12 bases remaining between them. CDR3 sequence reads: CASSLARRGTGYTF. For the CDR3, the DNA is TGTGCCAGCAGTTTAGCGCGCAGGGGCACTGGCTACACCTTC.

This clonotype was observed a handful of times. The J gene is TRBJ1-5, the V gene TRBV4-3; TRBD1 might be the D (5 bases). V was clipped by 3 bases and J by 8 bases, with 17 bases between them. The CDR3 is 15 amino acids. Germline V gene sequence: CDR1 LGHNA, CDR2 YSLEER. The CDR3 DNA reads TGCGCCAGCAGCCAGGTCATAGGGGCGGACAAGCCCCAGCATTTT. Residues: CASSQVIGADKPQHF.

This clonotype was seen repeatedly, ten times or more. CDR3 in DNA: TGTGCCAGCAGTTTTGTCGGCGGTAGGGACAGTACTAACTATGGCTACACCTTC. As protein: CASSFVGGRDSTNYGYTF. V is TRBV28 and J is TRBJ1-2, with TRBD1 matching over 7 bases. V lost 3 bases, J lost 0 bases, and 13 bases stayed unmatched. This CDR3 spans 18 amino acids. Germline V gives CDR1 MDHEN, CDR2 SYDVKM.

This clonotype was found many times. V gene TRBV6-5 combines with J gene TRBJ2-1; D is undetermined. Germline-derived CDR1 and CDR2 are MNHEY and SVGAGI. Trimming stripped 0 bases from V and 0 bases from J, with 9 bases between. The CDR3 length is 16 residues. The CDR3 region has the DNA TGTGCCAGCAGTTACTCGATTATACACTCCTACAATGAGCAGTTCTTC. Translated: CASSYSIIHSYNEQFF.

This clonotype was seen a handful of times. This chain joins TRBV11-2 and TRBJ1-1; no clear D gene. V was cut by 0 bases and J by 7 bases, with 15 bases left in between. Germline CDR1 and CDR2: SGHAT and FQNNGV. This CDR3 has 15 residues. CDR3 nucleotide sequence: TGTGCCAGCAGCTTAGACCTGGTCATCTCCGGTGAAGCTTTCTTT. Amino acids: CASSLDLVISGEAFF.

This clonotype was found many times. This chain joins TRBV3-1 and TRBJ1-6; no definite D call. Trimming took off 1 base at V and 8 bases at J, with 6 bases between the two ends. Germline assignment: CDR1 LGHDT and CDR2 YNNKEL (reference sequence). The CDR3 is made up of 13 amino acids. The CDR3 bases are TGTGCCAGCAGCCAAGCCCGGGATTCACCCCTCCACTTT. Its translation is CASSQARDSPLHF.

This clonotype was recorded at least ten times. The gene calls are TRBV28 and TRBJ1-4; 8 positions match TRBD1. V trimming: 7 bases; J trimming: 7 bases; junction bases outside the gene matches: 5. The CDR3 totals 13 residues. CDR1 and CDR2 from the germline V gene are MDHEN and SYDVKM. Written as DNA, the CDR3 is TGTGCCAGCATCGAACAGGGGGGTGAAAAACTGTTTTTT. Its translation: CASIEQGGEKLFF. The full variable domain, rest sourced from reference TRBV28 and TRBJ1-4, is DVKVTQSSRYLVKRTGEKVFLECVQDMDHENMFWYRQDPGLGLRLIYFSYDVKMKEKGDIPEGYSVSREKKERFSLILESASTNQTSMYLCASIEQGGEKLFFGSGTQLSVL.

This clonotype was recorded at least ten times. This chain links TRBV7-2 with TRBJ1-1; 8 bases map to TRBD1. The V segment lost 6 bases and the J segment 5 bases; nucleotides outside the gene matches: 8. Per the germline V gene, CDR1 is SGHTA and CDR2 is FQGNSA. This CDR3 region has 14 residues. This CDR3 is CASRPTGVWTEAFF. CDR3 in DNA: TGTGCCAGCAGGCCGACAGGGGTGTGGACTGAAGCTTTCTTT.

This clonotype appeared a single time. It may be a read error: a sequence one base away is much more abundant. The CDR3 coding sequence is TGTGACAGCAGCCAACTAGGAACTGAAGCTTTCTTT. Translating it yields CDSSQLGTEAFF. V is TRBV12-3 or TRBV12-4 and J is TRBJ1-1; the D is unclear. The CDR3 length is 12 residues.

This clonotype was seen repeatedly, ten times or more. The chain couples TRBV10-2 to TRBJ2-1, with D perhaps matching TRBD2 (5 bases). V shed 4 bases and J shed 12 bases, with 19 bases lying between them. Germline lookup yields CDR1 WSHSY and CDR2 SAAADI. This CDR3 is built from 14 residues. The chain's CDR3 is CASSAARAGAWQFF. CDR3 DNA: TGCGCCAGCAGTGCCGCAAGGGCGGGCGCATGGCAGTTCTTC.

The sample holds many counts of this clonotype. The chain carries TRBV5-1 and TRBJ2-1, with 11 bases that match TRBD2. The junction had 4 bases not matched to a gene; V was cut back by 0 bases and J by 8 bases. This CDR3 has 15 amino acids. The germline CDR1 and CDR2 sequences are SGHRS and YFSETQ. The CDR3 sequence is CASSLATSGIDEQFF. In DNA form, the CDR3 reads TGCGCCAGCAGCTTGGCGACTAGCGGGATCGATGAGCAGTTCTTC.

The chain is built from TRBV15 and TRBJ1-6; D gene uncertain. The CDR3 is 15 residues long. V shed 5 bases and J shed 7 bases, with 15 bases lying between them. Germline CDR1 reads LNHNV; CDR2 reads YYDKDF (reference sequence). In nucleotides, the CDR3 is TGTGCCACCAGCGTTTTCCCCCAGCCAAATTCACCCCTCCACTTT. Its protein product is CATSVFPQPNSPLHF.

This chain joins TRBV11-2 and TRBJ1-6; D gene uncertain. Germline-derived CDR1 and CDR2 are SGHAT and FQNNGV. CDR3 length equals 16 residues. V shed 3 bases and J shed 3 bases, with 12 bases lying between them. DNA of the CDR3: TGTGCCAGCAGCTTGAGGTCGGCGGGCTATAATTCACCCCTCCACTTT. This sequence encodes CASSLRSAGYNSPLHF.

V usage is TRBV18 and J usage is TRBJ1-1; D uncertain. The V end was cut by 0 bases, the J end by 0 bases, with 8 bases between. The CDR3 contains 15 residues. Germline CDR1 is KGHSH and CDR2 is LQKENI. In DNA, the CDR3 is TGTGCCAGCTCACCACCGAATGGGGTGAACACTGAAGCTTTCTTT. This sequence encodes CASSPPNGVNTEAFF.

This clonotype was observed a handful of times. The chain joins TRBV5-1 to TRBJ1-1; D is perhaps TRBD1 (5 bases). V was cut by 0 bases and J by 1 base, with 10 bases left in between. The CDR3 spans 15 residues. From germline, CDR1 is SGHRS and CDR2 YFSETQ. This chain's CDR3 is CASSLAGSPNTEAFF. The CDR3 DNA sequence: TGCGCCAGCAGCTTGGCAGGGTCCCCGAACACTGAAGCTTTCTTT.

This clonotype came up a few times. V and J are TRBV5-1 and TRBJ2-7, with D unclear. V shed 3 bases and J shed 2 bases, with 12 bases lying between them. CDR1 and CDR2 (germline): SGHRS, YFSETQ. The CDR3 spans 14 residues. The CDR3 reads CASSYNQVTYEQYF. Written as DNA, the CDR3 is TGCGCCAGCAGCTATAACCAGGTTACCTACGAGCAGTACTTC.

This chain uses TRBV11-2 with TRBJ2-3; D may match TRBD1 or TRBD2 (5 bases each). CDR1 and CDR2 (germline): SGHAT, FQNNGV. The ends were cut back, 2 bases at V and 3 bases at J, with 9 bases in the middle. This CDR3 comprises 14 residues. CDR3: CASSLTGATDTQYF. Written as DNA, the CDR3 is TGTGCCAGCAGCTTAACCGGGGCAACAGATACGCAGTATTTT.

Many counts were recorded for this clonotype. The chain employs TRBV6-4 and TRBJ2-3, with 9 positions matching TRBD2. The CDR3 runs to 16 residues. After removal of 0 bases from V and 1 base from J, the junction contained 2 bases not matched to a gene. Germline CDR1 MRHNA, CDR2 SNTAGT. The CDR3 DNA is TGTGCCAGCAGTGACTCAGCTAGCGGGGGCACAGATACGCAGTATTTT. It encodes CASSDSASGGTDTQYF.

This CDR3 is CASSLPGELFF. The CDR3 DNA is TGTGCCAGCAGCTTACCCGGGGAGCTGTTTTTT. The chain employs TRBV7-6 and TRBJ2-2; D is ambiguous. Germline V lookup: CDR1 SGHVS, CDR2 FNYEAQ. The ends were cut back, 2 bases at V and 6 bases at J, with 1 base in the middle. The CDR3 spans 11 residues.

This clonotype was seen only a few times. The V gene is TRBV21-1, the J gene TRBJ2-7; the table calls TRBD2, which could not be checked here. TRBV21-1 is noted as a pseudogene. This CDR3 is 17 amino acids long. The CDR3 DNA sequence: TGTGCCAGCAGCAAAGTCCGCTCAGGGCCCGAAGCCTACGAGCAGTACTTC. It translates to CASSKVRSGPEAYEQYF.